This TCR beta chain was recorded in a study of blood T cell repertoires in COVID-19 (dated by TCRdb to about 2020). Describing the broader study: Collaborator samples came from the United States, Italy and Spain and covered acute and convalescent phases of COVID-19. Subjects who had been exposed to COVID-19, were actively infected with it, or had recovered from it provided the deeply sampled blood TCRbeta repertoires that made up the dataset. Samples were obtained from the ongoing ImmuneRACE study (first 160 participants) and from 1,254 subjects provided by 6 global collaborators. The material from the prospective study consisted of cDNA or gDNA derived from T cells, B-cell-depleted T cells, or PBMCs. Where available, HLA class I and class II types were taken from metadata supplied by the sample provider and were not determined by assay-based typing. The sample metadata nearly always contained a de-identified subject ID, COVID-19 status, age in years and sex. The repertoires were released in a freely available public database intended as a resource for research on the immune response to SARS-CoV-2.

Comments on this clone: Its antigen has not been determined. The input lacks base qualities; no much larger clone sits a single base away.

As encoded in the germline V gene (reference sequence), CDR1 is LNHNV while CDR2 is YYDKDF. Trimming leaves V shorter by 4 bases and J shorter by 6 bases, with the junction holding 6 bases beyond the gene matches. Reading from cysteine to phenylalanine, the CDR3 counts 14 amino acids. CDR3 DNA only is kept here, 42 bases in frame from base 1. The collaborating institutions used their own protocols to collect whole blood in K2EDTA tubes. Collaborator samples were shipped for TCRbeta analysis as frozen whole blood, isolated PBMCs, or DNA extracted from either sample type. The immunoSEQ Assay, a bias-controlled multiplex PCR, was used to amplify TCRbeta CDR3 regions from genomic DNA. For the original study's pipeline: The number of nucleated cells in each sample was estimated by amplification of reference gene primers within the assay. To quantify the absolute abundance of each unique TCRbeta CDR3 rearrangement, sequence reads were collapsed and filtered. For each sample, productive Simpson clonality was calculated as the square root of Simpson's diversity index across productive rearrangements. TCRdb provides this immuneACCESS table in a form limited to in-frame rearrangements. Some clones are lacking; in checked studies, under half of them reflect an unresolved V gene, and why the rest are absent is not known. V and J calls and clone size are given by that table; D and trimming were obtained from the DNA. Here the sample has around 70,000 clones; approximately 86% occur a single time. The ten largest make up roughly 1.9% of the sample.

Results the study describes overall, beyond this receptor: How much clinical and demographic metadata was included differed by source and by participant, and the metadata was provided uncurated.

Sequenced input: peripheral blood. The chain is assembled from TRBV15 and TRBJ1-5, with 7 middle bases fitting TRBD1. This receptor was taken from an elderly woman with active or convalescent COVID-19. The DNA sequence follows: TGTGCCACCAGCACAGGAGGGGGCAGTCAGCCCCAGCATTTT. Its protein product is CATSTGGGSQPQHF. With the portions outside the CDR3 filled from the reference TRBV15 and TRBJ1-5 genes, the complete variable region becomes DAMVIQNPRYQVTQFGKPVTLSCSQTLNHNVMYWYQQKSSQAPKLLFHYYDKDFNNEADTPDNFQSRRPNTSFCFLDIRSPGLGDTAMYLCATSTGGGSQPQHFGDGTRLSIL.